Below, 20 T cell receptor beta chains from the same sample are listed, as sequenced in a study of T cells in Graves' hyperthyroidism and ophthalmopathy. Amplification of TCR beta CDR3 regions used RNA as the template. RT-PCR in the first round (using the HTBI primer set) targeted the TCR CDR3. TCRdb fed the multiplex PCR reads into MiXCR, producing one record per CDR3 protein. The data contain about 400,000 distinct CDR3 sequences, approximately 14% of them singletons. Sequencing was performed on blood. The receptors stem from a man younger than 35 with Graves' ophthalmopathy.

The sample holds many counts of this clonotype. This chain links TRBV2 with TRBJ1-1, with TRBD1 as a possible D gene (5 bases). V lost 5 bases and J 5 bases, leaving 15 bases between the germline ends. From germline, CDR1 is SNHLY and CDR2 FYNNEI. The CDR3 extends over 14 amino acids. The CDR3 sequence: CASSNRGGDTEAFF. CDR3 bases: TGTGCCAGCAGTAACCGGGGGGGTGATACTGAAGCTTTCTTT.

The chain links TRBV7-9 to TRBJ2-7; D not certain. CDR1 is SEHNR, CDR2 FQNEAQ, per germline (reference sequence). The V end was cut by 3 bases, the J end by 6 bases, with 9 bases between. The CDR3 consists of 12 residues. In DNA, the CDR3 is TGTGCCAGCAGCTTGGCGGCGCGCGAGCAGTACTTC. Encoded protein: CASSLAAREQYF.

This clonotype was picked up a small number of times. The chain is built from TRBV4-1 and TRBJ2-3; TRBD1 aligns across 9 bases. Germline V gene data show CDR1 as MGHRA and CDR2 as YSYEKL. This CDR3 has 14 amino acids. The J segment lost 6 bases and the V segment lost 2 bases, leaving 3 bases of the junction unmatched. The CDR3 DNA sequence: TGCGCCAGCAGCCAACCGGGACAGGGCGATACGCAGTATTTT. It translates to CASSQPGQGDTQYF.

This clonotype appeared many times. The chain uses TRBV2 and TRBJ1-2; TRBD1 matches at 7 bases. Losses at the gene ends were 0 bases for V and 1 base for J; bases not matched to a gene: 5. The CDR3 runs 16 residues. Germline CDR1 is SNHLY and CDR2 is FYNNEI. The CDR3 protein is CASSEAQGGHNYGYTF. The CDR3 DNA sequence: TGTGCCAGCAGTGAAGCCCAGGGGGGCCATAACTATGGCTACACCTTC.

The J gene is TRBJ2-6, the V gene TRBV19; 9 positions agree with TRBD2. V lost 5 bases to trimming and J lost 0 bases; unmatched junction nucleotides: 2. This CDR3 contains 16 residues. Per the germline V gene, CDR1 is LNHDA and CDR2 is SQIVND (reference sequence). CDR3: CASSPRGGSGANVLTF. The DNA for the CDR3 is TGTGCCAGTAGTCCGCGGGGGGGCTCTGGGGCCAACGTCCTGACTTTC.

There are many counts of this clonotype. The chain uses TRBV5-1 and TRBJ2-1, with D possibly being TRBD2 (7 bases). The V end lost 4 bases, the J end lost 0 bases, and 20 bases lay between the germline ends. The CDR3 covers 18 residues. In germline, CDR1 is SGHRS, CDR2 YFSETQ. CDR3 coding DNA: TGCGCCAGCAGCCCGGACTCGAGCGGGACAAGCTCCTACAATGAGCAGTTCTTC. Amino acids: CASSPDSSGTSSYNEQFF.

This sequence joins TRBV4-1 and TRBJ1-6, with a tentative D call TRBD1 (6 bases). V was trimmed by 4 bases and J by 7 bases, leaving 14 bases between them. The germline V gene encodes CDR1 MGHRA and CDR2 YSYEKL. This CDR3 comprises 15 residues. The CDR3 DNA follows: TGCGCCAGCAGCCGAGAACAGGGTTCGAATTCACCCCTCCACTTT. Its translation is CASSREQGSNSPLHF.

The CDR3 region is CAWSVGLAGQETQYF. The CDR3 nucleotides are TGTGCCTGGAGTGTAGGACTAGCGGGACAAGAGACCCAGTACTTC. The J gene is TRBJ2-5, the V gene TRBV30, with 12 bases lining up with TRBD2. J lost 2 bases, V lost 0 bases, and 1 base had no gene match. The CDR3 is made up of 15 amino acids. CDR1 and CDR2 (germline): GTSNPN, SVGIG (reference sequence). The complete variable domain, with remaining parts taken from reference TRBV30 and TRBJ2-5, reads SQTIHQWPATLVQPVGSPLSLECTVEGTSNPNLYWYRQAAGRGLQLLFYSVGIGQISSEVPQNLSASRPQDRQFILSSKKLLLSDSGFYLCAWSVGLAGQETQYFGPGTRLLVL.

This clonotype turned up a few times. CDR3 coding DNA: TGTGCCAGCAGTGCGCTCTCTAGCGGAGATACGCAGTATTTT. Protein: CASSALSSGDTQYF. The chain joins TRBV6-1 to TRBJ2-3; 7 bases are shared with TRBD2. After removal of 4 bases from V and 5 bases from J, the junction contained 6 bases not matched to a gene. The CDR3 covers 14 residues. Germline CDR1 reads MNHNS; CDR2 reads SASEGT.

Comments on this clonotype: This may be a read error: a much more frequent sequence differs by one nucleotide. Without the conserved terminal phenylalanine or tryptophan, this CDR3 likely stems from a read error. The J gene is TRBJ2-7, the V gene TRBV20-1, with D possibly being TRBD2 (6 bases). The CDR3 totals 16 residues. Germline CDR1 is DFQATT and CDR2 is SNEGSKA (reference sequence). The V end lost 3 bases, the J end lost 0 bases, and 18 bases lay between the germline ends. CDR3 nucleotides: TGCAGTGCTAGGACCCCGGGGCTAGCGCGCTCCTACGAGCAGTACCTC. It is translated as CSARTPGLARSYEQYL.

This clonotype was detected many times. DNA for the CDR3: TGTGCCAGCATCGGACCAGATCAGGGGAGGCATGAGCAGTTCTTC. Its protein product is CASIGPDQGRHEQFF. The gene calls are TRBV28 and TRBJ2-1; D is perhaps TRBD1 or TRBD2 (6 bases each). CDR1 and CDR2 from the germline V gene are MDHEN and SYDVKM. V gave up 7 bases and J gave up 8 bases, with 21 bases separating them. The length of the CDR3 is 15 residues.

Remarks on this clonotype: A read error is possible here, since a much larger clone lies one base away. The chain combines TRBV2 with TRBJ1-1; D is possibly TRBD1 (6 bases). Germline CDR1 is SNHLY and CDR2 is FYNNEI. The CDR3 is 15 residues long. The V gene lost 5 bases and the J gene lost 3 bases, with 16 bases spanning the gap. The CDR3 DNA reads as TGTGCCAGCAGTCAGCAGGGGCCGGGGGACACTGAAGCTTTCTTT. Translating gives CASSQQGPGDTEAFF.

The chain couples TRBV30 to TRBJ2-2, with D hard to call. Trimming cost V 4 bases and J 2 bases, with 11 bases left between them. This CDR3 is 14 amino acids long. The germline V gene has CDR1 GTSNPN and CDR2 SVGIG (reference sequence). For the CDR3, the DNA is TGTGCCTGGATTCCCACAGTAAACACCGGGGAGCTGTTTTTT. Its translation is CAWIPTVNTGELFF.

This clonotype was found many times. The rearrangement joins TRBV7-6 to TRBJ2-1, with D perhaps assigned TRBD1 or TRBD2 (6 bases each). Germline CDR1 and CDR2: SGHVS and FNYEAQ. Trimming cost V 5 bases and J 5 bases, with 16 bases left between them. The CDR3 loop spans 15 amino acids. The CDR3 is CASSPQGGPNNEQFF. Written as DNA, the CDR3 is TGTGCCAGCAGCCCGCAAGGGGGGCCCAACAATGAGCAGTTCTTC.

This clonotype showed up many times. CDR3: CASNPGDPYEQYF. CDR3 coding DNA: TGTGCCAGCAACCCCGGGGATCCCTACGAGCAGTACTTC. The rearrangement uses TRBV28 and TRBJ2-7; tentative D call: TRBD2 (5 bases). Germline V gene data show CDR1 as MDHEN and CDR2 as SYDVKM. Deletions cut 7 bases from V and 2 bases from J, with 12 bases between. The CDR3 spans 13 residues. The entire variable domain, with the rest obtained from reference TRBV28 and TRBJ2-7, is as follows: DVKVTQSSRYLVKRTGEKVFLECVQDMDHENMFWYRQDPGLGLRLIYFSYDVKMKEKGDIPEGYSVSREKKERFSLILESASTNQTSMYLCASNPGDPYEQYFGPGTRLTVT.

J is TRBJ2-7 and V is TRBV20-1, with TRBD1 identical over 8 bases. CDR1 and CDR2 (germline): DFQATT, SNEGSKA (reference sequence). V lost 4 bases and J lost 2; bases outside the gene matches: 10. The CDR3 consists of 15 residues. The CDR3 nucleotides read TGCAGTGCTATGTCGACAGGGGTTAATACCTACGAGCAGTACTTC. It yields the protein CSAMSTGVNTYEQYF.

The chain carries TRBV14 and TRBJ2-3; D remains unclear. The germline V gene has CDR1 SGHDN and CDR2 FVKESK. Trimming took 4 bases from V and 2 from J, leaving 13 bases between them. The CDR3 is 15 amino acids. CDR3 sequence (DNA): TGTGCCAGCAGCCTAGAAGTGACGGCCACAGATACGCAGTATTTT. It is translated as CASSLEVTATDTQYF. Drawing the rest from reference TRBV14 and TRBJ2-3, the complete variable domain is EAGVTQFPSHSVIEKGQTVTLRCDPISGHDNLYWYRRVMGKEIKFLLHFVKESKQDESGMPNNRFLAERTGGTYSTLKVQPAELEDSGVYFCASSLEVTATDTQYFGPGTRLTVL.

This clonotype was observed many times. V gene TRBV14 combines with J gene TRBJ2-3; TRBD1 agrees at 7 bases. Germline loops: CDR1 SGHDN, CDR2 FVKESK. The CDR3 has 14 residues. After removal of 4 bases from V and 5 bases from J, the junction contained 6 bases not matched to a gene. The CDR3 region is CASSLGTVEDTQYF. The CDR3 nucleotides read TGTGCCAGCAGCCTCGGGACAGTCGAAGATACGCAGTATTTT.

The table lists this clonotype with many counts. The rearrangement links TRBV11-2 to TRBJ1-2, with D unclear. The CDR3 spans 15 residues. Germline lookup yields CDR1 SGHAT and CDR2 FQNNGV. The V end was cut by 1 base, the J end by 4 bases, with 13 bases between. The CDR3 region has the DNA TGTGCCAGCAGCTTAGGAAGGACGGATGGCTATGGCTACACCTTC. Translation: CASSLGRTDGYGYTF.

This clonotype was picked up many times. The V and J genes are TRBV2 and TRBJ2-7; D is perhaps TRBD1 or TRBD2 (6 bases each). This CDR3 contains 15 residues. The germline CDR1 and CDR2 sequences are SNHLY and FYNNEI. V dropped 6 bases and J dropped 2 bases, with 17 bases sitting between them. The CDR3 sequence: CASRGGTLDTYEQYF. The CDR3 bases are TGTGCCAGCAGAGGCGGGACACTGGACACCTACGAGCAGTACTTC.